The entry below gives a single TCR beta chain sequence along with its context. Its antigen specificity is not known. Base qualities are not recorded, but no much larger clone differs from it by a single base. Per the germline V gene, KGHSH is the CDR1 and LQKENI is the CDR2. CDR3 length: 17 amino acids, cysteine to phenylalanine. CDR3 DNA only is kept here, 51 bases in frame from base 1. V is pruned by 6 bases and J by 4 bases, leaving 14 bases of the junction without a gene match. The data originate from a study of coeliac disease (dated by TCRdb to between 2022 and 2023). For context, the study as a whole: Each coeliac patient fell into one of three classes: newly diagnosed active disease, refractory coeliac disease type I, or disease kept under control by a gluten-free diet. Next-generation sequencing of rearranged TRB and TRG CDR3 regions was used on small intestinal lymphocyte fractions taken from coeliac and non-coeliac patients. Of the approximately 30 patients in the full study, roughly 22 had coeliac disease confirmed by serology and 8 were controls with non-small intestinal disorders. TRB sequencing succeeded for samples from some 27 subjects, including more than 20 paired bulk unsorted intraepithelial and lamina propria cell samples. Because high-resolution HLA typing was not available, biased TRBV7-2 usage was examined as a proof of principle. The goal was to describe the TR repertoires of small intestinal T cells in active coeliac disease, in refractory type I coeliac disease, and in coeliac disease treated with a gluten-free diet.

Paper-wide results and their limitations: TRB repertoires were largely private; most amino acid sequences were unique to one sample, and V-gene usage did not differ significantly by disease group. The authors judged the approach to be unsuitable for unbiased detection of gliadin-specific T cells, because gliadin-specific T cells are scarce and rarely shared between patients. Compared with controls, active coeliac intraepithelial and lamina propria samples had TRB and TRG repertoires of lower clonality, which suggests that diverse T cells were recruited. Cross-contamination between compartments was possible, because separating intraepithelial cells from lamina propria cells did not produce high-purity fractions.

Libraries came from the immunoSEQ multiplex PCR assay. In a multiplexed PCR, the TR loci were amplified; reverse primers were designed against J gene segments, whereas forward primers were designed against V gene segments. Amplified CDR3 regions were sequenced on the Illumina HiSeq System. In the paper's pipeline: Closely related reads were merged with a nearest-neighbour algorithm so that PCR and sequencing errors were removed and data were collapsed into unique sequences. Each repertoire was summarised by clonality and by T cell density, with T cell density defined as TR molecules per amount of genomic DNA input. CDR3 amino acid sequences present in at least 80% of unsorted samples were defined as public TRs, and these public TRs were then tested for differential abundance between coeliac and control samples. Disease-group differences in clonality and density were tested with Kruskal-Wallis tests followed by Dunn post-tests. The table comes from immuneACCESS by way of TCRdb, which keeps in-frame sequences with V and J called. Part of the clones is missing from these tables; in studies checked, under half for an unresolved V gene and the rest for unknown reasons. For V, J and clone size, that table is used; D and trimming come from the DNA. Within this sample are around 4,100 clones, with roughly two thirds of them counted one time only. The ten largest clones add up to 14% of the sample.

Cells were frozen in liquid nitrogen in DMSO/FBS as aliquots of hundreds of thousands of cells, with a single aliquot from each fraction going to sequencing. Endoscopy and small intestinal biopsy were performed in all 30 patients in the study. Intraepithelial cells were released by stirring biopsies for one hour at 37°C in RPMI containing EGTA, MgCl2 and 1% FBS. The Qiagen DNeasy blood extraction kit was used to extract genomic DNA from the frozen unsorted cell fractions. This TCR was recovered from a woman under 30 with active celiac disease. Sequenced material: intraepithelial lymphocytes from the gut. This sample's cell subset or site label indicates: intraepithelial cell (IEC) fraction of small intestinal biopsy. The sequence is built from TRBV18 and TRBJ2-1; TRBD2 agrees with 8 junctional bases. The CDR3 region: CASSNTHGGAYYNEQFF. The DNA sequence is as follows: TGTGCCAGCTCTAACACCCACGGGGGGGCTTATTACAATGAGCAGTTCTTC.